These 15 T cell receptor beta chains were all obtained from the same sample, sequenced in a study of cytomegalovirus exposure and HLA in healthy donors. This table comes from immunoSEQ multiplex PCR, and its TCRdb copy is limited to in-frame clones, with some not included. The sample contains over 200,000 clones, approximately 87% of which appear only once. What was sequenced was PBMCs. The source is a woman aged 18-29 years in good health and CMV-seronegative.

The chain joins TRBV28 to TRBJ1-2, with a weak D call TRBD1 (5 bases). Looked up from germline, CDR1 is MDHEN and CDR2 is SYDVKM. The CDR3 contains 14 residues. The V end lost 2 bases, the J end lost 3 bases, and 10 bases lay between the germline ends. The CDR3 region is CASSLAGSYYGYTF. The CDR3 bases are TGTGCCAGCAGTTTAGCAGGGAGTTACTATGGCTACACCTTC.

This clone was detected once. The rearrangement joins TRBV5-1 to TRBJ1-1; 8 positions match TRBD1. The CDR3 spans 15 residues. J was trimmed by 4 bases and V by 0 bases; bases with no gene match: 5. CDR1 and CDR2 from the germline V gene are SGHRS and YFSETQ. CDR3 loop: CASSLVGTGGTEAFF. The CDR3, as DNA: TGCGCCAGCAGCTTGGTAGGGACAGGCGGCACTGAAGCTTTCTTT.

The chain links TRBV7-2 to TRBJ2-1; TRBD2 matches 7 bases. V was pared by 4 bases and J by 4 bases, with 7 bases of the junction left unmatched. CDR1 is SGHTA, CDR2 FQGNSA, per germline. The CDR3 length is 15 residues. The CDR3 sequence: CASSWGEGQYNEQFF. CDR3 sequence (DNA): TGTGCCAGCAGCTGGGGGGAGGGGCAGTACAATGAGCAGTTCTTC.

The chain links TRBV30 to TRBJ1-2, with TRBD1 as a possible D gene (6 bases). From germline, CDR1 is GTSNPN and CDR2 SVGIG (reference sequence). V lost 0 bases to trimming and J lost 8 bases, with 10 bases between them. This CDR3 is 12 amino acids long. CDR3 DNA sequence: TGTGCCTGGAGTGTTGGGGACAAGGGCTACACCTTC. Its translation is CAWSVGDKGYTF. The whole variable domain, remainder taken from reference TRBV30 and TRBJ1-2, is SQTIHQWPATLVQPVGSPLSLECTVEGTSNPNLYWYRQAAGRGLQLLFYSVGIGQISSEVPQNLSASRPQDRQFILSSKKLLLSDSGFYLCAWSVGDKGYTFGSGTRLTVV.

This rearrangement joins TRBV6-1 to TRBJ2-5, with 14 bases that match TRBD2. The CDR3 spans 15 residues. V dropped 5 bases and J dropped 5; count of bases not matched to a gene: 4. CDR1 is MNHNS, CDR2 SASEGT, per germline. CDR3 loop: CASSTRTSGRETQYF. The DNA for the CDR3 is TGTGCCAGCAGTACCCGGACTAGCGGGAGGGAGACCCAGTACTTC.

The genes are TRBV15 and TRBJ2-1, with D perhaps TRBD2 (6 bases). Germline V gene sequence: CDR1 LNHNV, CDR2 YYDKDF (reference sequence). This CDR3 comprises 16 residues. V lost 1 base, J lost 1 base, and 11 bases lay in between. The CDR3 region has the DNA TGTGCCACCAGCAGAGGATCGGGAGCGTCCTACAATGAGCAGTTCTTC. Its translation is CATSRGSGASYNEQFF. Drawing the rest from reference TRBV15 and TRBJ2-1, the complete variable domain is DAMVIQNPRYQVTQFGKPVTLSCSQTLNHNVMYWYQQKSSQAPKLLFHYYDKDFNNEADTPDNFQSRRPNTSFCFLDIRSPGLGDTAMYLCATSRGSGASYNEQFFGPGTRLTVL.

The genes are TRBV28 and TRBJ1-5, with a weak D call TRBD1 (5 bases). This CDR3 spans 17 amino acids. V gave up 4 bases and J gave up 0 bases, with 16 bases separating them. The germline CDR1 and CDR2 sequences are MDHEN and SYDVKM. CDR3 in DNA: TGTGCCAGCAGTTCCCTGCCCCAGGGAGATAGCAATCAGCCCCAGCATTTT. Translation: CASSSLPQGDSNQPQHF.

The rearrangement uses TRBV27 and TRBJ1-1, with D possibly matching TRBD1 (6 bases). Germline CDR1 is MNHEY and CDR2 is SMNVEV (reference sequence). The CDR3 covers 13 residues. Trimming stripped 6 bases from V and 11 bases from J, with 19 bases between. The DNA of the CDR3 is TGTGCCAGCAGCCATGGGGGTGAAGGGGGGGCTTTCTTT. Encoded protein: CASSHGGEGGAFF.

The rearrangement links TRBV6-5 to TRBJ1-2, with D tentatively TRBD1 (6 bases). In germline, CDR1 is MNHEY, CDR2 SVGAGI. The CDR3 runs 16 residues. Trimming pared 1 base from V and 3 bases from J, leaving 15 bases between. The DNA of the CDR3 is TGTGCCAGCAGTTACTTAGGGTCAGGGGTTGACTATGGCTACACCTTC. Its translation is CASSYLGSGVDYGYTF.

This clone was detected only a few times. The rearrangement links TRBV29-1 to TRBJ1-2, with TRBD1 identical over 7 bases. CDR3 length equals 11 residues. CDR1 is SQVTM, CDR2 ANQGSEA, per germline. V lost 3 bases and J lost 8; bases outside the gene matches: 3. The CDR3 loop is CSVETGIGYTF. The CDR3 DNA reads TGCAGCGTTGAGACAGGGATCGGCTACACCTTC.

The chain employs TRBV7-9 and TRBJ2-7; tentatively, D is TRBD2 (5 bases). This CDR3 is built from 14 residues. From germline, CDR1 is SEHNR and CDR2 FQNEAQ (reference sequence). Trimming stripped 3 bases from V and 1 base from J, with 10 bases between. The CDR3, as DNA: TGTGCCAGCAGCTTGGACCGAGGGTCCTACGAGCAGTACTTC. Amino acid sequence: CASSLDRGSYEQYF.

J is TRBJ1-2 and V is TRBV13; 7 bases are shared with TRBD1. The germline V gene encodes CDR1 PRHDT and CDR2 FYEKMQ (reference sequence). This CDR3 is built from 14 residues. Germline trimming cut 5 bases from V and 4 bases from J; bases unmatched to any gene: 7. The CDR3 DNA is TGTGCCAGCAGCCTCCGGGACAGAACCTATGGCTACACCTTC. Protein product: CASSLRDRTYGYTF.

V usage is TRBV19 and J usage is TRBJ1-1; 9 bases align to TRBD1. V was clipped by 6 bases and J by 0 bases; unmatched bases: 8. The CDR3 has 16 residues. Looked up from germline, CDR1 is LNHDA and CDR2 is SQIVND (reference sequence). The CDR3 DNA sequence: TGTGCCAGTAGGACTAAACAGGGGGCCATGAACACTGAAGCTTTCTTT. Translating it yields CASRTKQGAMNTEAFF.

This clone showed up just once. The V call is TRBV6-6, the J call TRBJ2-5; 7 nucleotides agree with TRBD1. The CDR3 sequence is 15 residues long. Germline trimming cut 0 bases from V and 1 base from J; bases unmatched to any gene: 2. Germline CDR1 MNHNY, CDR2 SVGAGI (reference sequence). The CDR3 bases are TGTGCCAGCAGTTACTCGGGACAGACCCAAGAGACCCAGTACTTC. Translating it yields CASSYSGQTQETQYF.

V usage is TRBV25-1 and J usage is TRBJ2-1; 9 bases are shared with TRBD1. V lost 3 bases, J lost 9 bases, and 9 bases stayed unmatched. This CDR3 has 15 amino acids. Germline V CDR1 and CDR2: MGHDK, SYGVNS. CDR3 nucleotide sequence: TGTGCCAGCAGTGAGCCCGGGACAGGGCAGCGTGAGCAGTTCTTC. Translation: CASSEPGTGQREQFF.